The T cell receptor beta chain described here comes from a study of T-cell reconstitution after alpha-beta-depleted transplantation in children. Overall study findings and caveats: After one year, T-cell counts and TCRbeta diversity mostly came from new T cells. About two months after transplant, alpha-beta T cells reportedly came from several hundred expanded graft clones. Some patients owed their high day-60 TCRbeta diversity to surviving recipient T cells and thymic progenitors.

CDR3 size: 18 residues. This clonotype has only a few counts. Its antigen is currently unknown. Unique molecular identifiers were used to barcode this TCRbeta library. TCRdb itself ran the PCR reads through MiXCR, one entry per CDR3 protein. The data contain 210,000 or so distinct CDR3 sequences, 11% of them singletons. The chain combines TRBV12-3 or TRBV12-4 with TRBJ1-3; possible D gene TRBD1, 5 bases. Source: PBMCs, taken before TCRalphabeta/CD19-depleted stem cell transplant. This clonotype originated in a child younger than two with acute myeloid leukemia, due to receive a stem cell transplant. The CDR3 protein is CTISFIGWGNRAGNTIYF. CDR3 in DNA: TGTACCATCAGTTTCATCGGTTGGGGGAACCGCGCTGGAAACACCATATATTTT.